This passage covers 23 T cell receptor beta chains from one sample sequenced in a study of T-cell reconstitution after alpha-beta-depleted transplantation in children. TCRbeta library construction was performed incorporating unique molecular identifiers. TCRdb recomputed calls from the PCR reads with MiXCR, one row per CDR3 protein. The sample contains hundreds of thousands of distinct CDR3 sequences, under 30% of which appear only once. The sequencing here drew on PBMCs, mostly from graft donor cells, taken 360 days after TCRalphabeta/CD19-depleted stem cell transplant. These receptors came from a female patient aged 2-9 years who had a stem cell transplant for congenital amegakaryocytic thrombocytopenia, so the T cells may come from the graft donor.

The chain is built from TRBV7-2 and TRBJ1-5; D is unclear. The CDR3 covers 15 residues. V dropped 3 bases and J dropped 5 bases, with 14 bases sitting between them. The germline V gene has CDR1 SGHTA and CDR2 FQGNSA. CDR3 loop: CASSFAAPSYQPQHF. The CDR3 bases are TGTGCCAGCAGCTTTGCGGCCCCCAGCTATCAGCCCCAGCATTTT.

The chain combines TRBV3-1 with TRBJ1-1, with a weak D call TRBD1 (6 bases). V dropped 0 bases and J dropped 10 bases, with 15 bases sitting between them. Germline-derived CDR1 and CDR2 are LGHDT and YNNKEL (reference sequence). There are 14 residues in the CDR3. CDR3 sequence (DNA): TGTGCCAGCAGCCAAGATCTATGGGGGCGGAGAGCTTTCTTT. It translates to CASSQDLWGRRAFF. The variable domain in full, completed from reference TRBV3-1 and TRBJ1-1, reads DTAVSQTPKYLVTQMGNDKSIKCEQNLGHDTMYWYKQDSKKFLKIMFSYNNKELIINETVPNRFSPKSPDKAHLNLHINSLELGDSAVYFCASSQDLWGRRAFFGQGTRLTVV.

The gene calls are TRBV5-1 and TRBJ2-7; D perhaps matches TRBD1 (5 bases). Trimming stripped 3 bases from V and 3 bases from J, with 13 bases between. The CDR3 contains 14 residues. Germline V gene sequence: CDR1 SGHRS, CDR2 YFSETQ. The CDR3 nucleotides read TGCGCCAGCAGCTCCGCAGGGAATGTCTACGAGCAGTACTTC. This translates into CASSSAGNVYEQYF. Full variable domain (outside the CDR3, taken from reference TRBV5-1 and TRBJ2-7): KAGVTQTPRYLIKTRGQQVTLSCSPISGHRSVSWYQQTPGQGLQFLFEYFSETQRNKGNFPGRFSGRQFSNSRSEMNVSTLELGDSALYLCASSSAGNVYEQYFGPGTRLTVT.

This clonotype was picked up a small number of times. This chain uses TRBV20-1 with TRBJ1-1; no reliable D call. The CDR3 sequence is 13 residues long. Per germline, CDR1 DFQATT and CDR2 SNEGSKA (reference sequence). V lost 3 bases and J 5 bases, leaving 13 bases between the germline ends. The CDR3: CSASQGLGTEAFF. The DNA of the CDR3 is TGCAGTGCTAGCCAAGGGTTGGGGACTGAAGCTTTCTTT.

The chain uses TRBV5-1 and TRBJ2-2; 10 bases agree with TRBD1. Germline-derived CDR1 and CDR2 are SGHRS and YFSETQ. J was trimmed by 3 bases and V by 5 bases; bases with no gene match: 4. This CDR3 contains 15 residues. Here the CDR3 DNA reads TGCGCCAGCAGACCGGACAGGGGGTACACCGGGGAGCTGTTTTTT. This encodes CASRPDRGYTGELFF.

This clonotype occurred a few times. V gene TRBV3-1 combines with J gene TRBJ2-3; 7 bases align to TRBD2. The J segment lost 4 bases and the V segment lost 0 bases, leaving 7 bases of the junction unmatched. The CDR3 loop spans 16 amino acids. Germline CDR1 reads LGHDT; CDR2 reads YNNKEL (reference sequence). CDR3 sequence (DNA): TGTGCCAGCAGCCAAGACGGGGGGTTTGGTGCAGATACGCAGTATTTT. Its translation is CASSQDGGFGADTQYF.

This clonotype turned up a few times. The chain uses TRBV12-3 or TRBV12-4 and TRBJ2-7; 7 bases line up with TRBD1. V trimming: 5 bases; J trimming: 7 bases; junction bases outside the gene matches: 8. This CDR3 region has 13 residues. The chain's CDR3 is CASSPRQGGEQYF. In DNA form, the CDR3 reads TGTGCCAGCAGTCCGAGACAGGGCGGAGAGCAGTACTTC.

This clonotype has only a few counts. The chain employs TRBV20-1 and TRBJ1-5; D unclear. Germline CDR1 and CDR2: DFQATT and SNEGSKA (reference sequence). Trimming pared 6 bases from V and 8 bases from J, leaving 14 bases between. The CDR3 loop spans 12 amino acids. The CDR3, as DNA: TGCAGTGCCGTGGGCCCACCCAAGCCCCAGCATTTT. Encoded protein: CSAVGPPKPQHF.

This rearrangement joins TRBV29-1 to TRBJ1-4; 7 positions match TRBD1. J lost 7 bases, V lost 2 bases, and 7 bases had no gene match. This CDR3 is 14 amino acids long. CDR1 is SQVTM, CDR2 ANQGSEA, per germline. The CDR3 nucleotides are TGCAGCGTTGAATCGGGGAGGGGGCGTGAAAAACTGTTTTTT. Translation gives CSVESGRGREKLFF. The full variable domain, in which reference TRBV29-1 and TRBJ1-4 provide the parts outside the CDR3, is SAVISQKPSRDICQRGTSLTIQCQVDSQVTMMFWYRQQPGQSLTLIATANQGSEATYESGFVIDKFPISRPNLTFSTLTVSNMSPEDSSIYLCSVESGRGREKLFFGSGTQLSVL.

There are many counts of this clonotype. The V gene is TRBV4-1, the J gene TRBJ2-7, with D tentatively TRBD1 (6 bases). With 1 base removed from V and 4 bases from J, the gap between germline ends came to 14 bases. The CDR3 runs to 15 residues. Germline-derived CDR1 and CDR2 are MGHRA and YSYEKL. The CDR3 bases are TGCGCCAGCAGCCAAGTGCTGGACAGTAGTTACGAGCAGTACTTC. It specifies CASSQVLDSSYEQYF.

This chain joins TRBV3-1 and TRBJ1-1, with a weak D call TRBD1 (6 bases). Germline CDR1 reads LGHDT; CDR2 reads YNNKEL (reference sequence). Trimming stripped 5 bases from V and 4 bases from J, with 17 bases between. CDR3 size: 15 residues. The CDR3 sequence: CASSSPITGSTEAFF. The CDR3 DNA reads as TGTGCCAGCAGCTCCCCCATTACAGGGAGCACTGAAGCTTTCTTT. The full variable domain, its missing parts supplied by reference TRBV3-1 and TRBJ1-1, is DTAVSQTPKYLVTQMGNDKSIKCEQNLGHDTMYWYKQDSKKFLKIMFSYNNKELIINETVPNRFSPKSPDKAHLNLHINSLELGDSAVYFCASSSPITGSTEAFFGQGTRLTVV.

This clonotype was observed a handful of times. V and J are TRBV10-3 and TRBJ1-3; TRBD1 might be the D (6 bases). CDR1 ENHRY and CDR2 SYGVKD come from the germline V gene. The CDR3 extends over 16 amino acids. V lost 2 bases to trimming and J lost 0 bases, with 11 bases between them. CDR3 sequence: CAISEPQGPSGNTIYF. CDR3 in DNA: TGTGCCATCAGTGAGCCACAGGGCCCCTCTGGAAACACCATATATTTT.

The V gene is TRBV20-1, the J gene TRBJ2-5; 8 bases line up with TRBD2. The germline V gene encodes CDR1 DFQATT and CDR2 SNEGSKA (reference sequence). The CDR3 extends over 16 amino acids. V lost 2 bases, J lost 4 bases, and 12 bases stayed unmatched. The CDR3 spells CSARLADRGGPETQYF. CDR3 DNA: TGCAGTGCTAGACTAGCGGACCGCGGGGGGCCAGAGACCCAGTACTTC.

This clonotype was seen a few times. This sequence joins TRBV5-1 and TRBJ1-1, with D unresolved. With 0 bases removed from V and 3 bases from J, the gap between germline ends came to 12 bases. This CDR3 is 15 amino acids long. The germline CDR1 and CDR2 sequences are SGHRS and YFSETQ. DNA for the CDR3: TGCGCCAGCAGCTTGGTATTAGATGGAGACACTGAAGCTTTCTTT. Protein: CASSLVLDGDTEAFF.

This clonotype was recorded a few times. This chain joins TRBV30 and TRBJ1-1; D possibly corresponds to TRBD1 (6 bases). CDR3 size: 11 residues. Trimming removed 3 bases at V and 9 bases at J, with 11 bases between. Germline V gene data show CDR1 as GTSNPN and CDR2 as SVGIG (reference sequence). The CDR3 DNA follows: TGTGCCTGGAGCACAGGGCTGAAAGCTTTCTTT. This encodes CAWSTGLKAFF.

This clonotype was recorded at least ten times. The V and J genes are TRBV4-1 and TRBJ2-3; the D is unclear. CDR3 length equals 15 residues. V lost 4 bases and J lost 4, with 15 bases in between. Germline assignment: CDR1 MGHRA and CDR2 YSYEKL. In DNA form, the CDR3 reads TGCGCCAGCAGCCGCCGAGTGGAGAGTCCAGATACGCAGTATTTT. The encoded protein is CASSRRVESPDTQYF.

The rearrangement links TRBV12-3 or TRBV12-4 to TRBJ1-6, with D hard to call. The CDR3 covers 13 residues. V lost 2 bases and J 4 bases, leaving 3 bases between the germline ends. The CDR3 DNA reads as TGTGCCAGCAGTTTAAATTATAATTCACCCCTCCACTTT. This translates into CASSLNYNSPLHF.

V usage is TRBV6-5 and J usage is TRBJ2-1, with D tentatively TRBD2 (5 bases). Trimming removed 2 bases from V and 0 bases from J, with 17 bases in between. This CDR3 has 18 residues. CDR1 MNHEY and CDR2 SVGAGI come from the germline V gene. The CDR3 protein is CASSYRASGPSSYNEQFF. The DNA for the CDR3 is TGTGCCAGCAGTTACCGCGCCAGCGGTCCAAGCTCCTACAATGAGCAGTTCTTC.

This clonotype was recorded at least ten times. The chain uses TRBV12-3 or TRBV12-4 and TRBJ2-3; D not resolved. This CDR3 contains 13 residues. V lost 5 bases and J 6 bases, leaving 12 bases between the germline ends. The CDR3 loop is CASSVWVGDTQYF. The CDR3, as DNA: TGTGCCAGCAGTGTTTGGGTCGGCGATACGCAGTATTTT.

This clonotype was recorded many times. The chain links TRBV5-1 to TRBJ2-5; weak D call: TRBD1 (6 bases). Germline V gene lookup returns CDR1 SGHRS and CDR2 YFSETQ. The CDR3 is 14 amino acids. Trimming took 3 bases from V and 0 from J, leaving 9 bases between them. DNA for the CDR3: TGCGCCAGCAGCTACGGACAGAACCAAGAGACCCAGTACTTC. This gives the protein CASSYGQNQETQYF.

V gene TRBV6-5 combines with J gene TRBJ2-5; D ambiguous. The germline V gene has CDR1 MNHEY and CDR2 SVGAGI. The CDR3 covers 16 residues. The germline V and J ends were trimmed by 0 bases and 3 bases, with 14 bases remaining between them. CDR3 in amino acids: CASSYSHPARKETQYF. CDR3 sequence (DNA): TGTGCCAGCAGTTACTCGCATCCGGCGAGGAAAGAGACCCAGTACTTC.

The table lists this clonotype with a few counts. This chain connects TRBV12-3 or TRBV12-4 to TRBJ1-6, with unresolved D. V gave up 5 bases and J gave up 8 bases, with 16 bases separating them. The CDR3 consists of 15 residues. The CDR3 sequence: CASSATAPADSPLHF. The CDR3 DNA sequence: TGTGCCAGCAGTGCAACAGCGCCGGCGGATTCACCCCTCCACTTT.

The chain has TRBV30 and TRBJ1-3; D perhaps matches TRBD1 (5 bases). The V gene's germline CDR1 is GTSNPN and CDR2 SVGIG (reference sequence). The CDR3 covers 16 residues. V lost 0 bases and J lost 2, with 14 bases in between. DNA for the CDR3: TGTGCCTGGAGTGTACAGGATTTGCCACCTGGAAACACCATATATTTT. Amino acid sequence: CAWSVQDLPPGNTIYF.